This T cell receptor beta chain was observed in a study of cytomegalovirus exposure and HLA in healthy donors. About the study: Genetic ancestry analysis placed around 76% of the 350 to 500 donors that were genotyped in the Caucasian-associated cluster. The study's findings and limits: Earlier analysis yielded a pattern in which most TCR beta V segments were productive about 90% or about 30% of the time. Specific recognition of CMV antigens was confirmed in vitro for a few chains (all CMV-associated).

Likely unrecorded immune exposures existed in these nominally healthy donors. This clone was seen a handful of times. Its antigen is not known. A multiplex PCR was run with 60 Vbeta primers and 13 Jbeta primers. Produced via immunoSEQ multiplex PCR; TCRdb's table is partial and in-frame only. Among some 95,000 clones listed, 55% to 85% were seen once. The CDR3 contains 15 residues. Germline CDR1 and CDR2: SEHNR and FQNEAQ (reference sequence). The V and J genes are TRBV7-9 and TRBJ2-5, with TRBD1 matching over 9 bases. The closer fit of TRBJ2-7 to the DNA end suggests the J call may be wrong. Sequencing input: PBMCs. The origin of this receptor is a woman aged 18 to 35 in good health and CMV-seropositive. CDR3 in DNA: TGTGCCAGCGGTGGACAGGGGTTACCTTCCTACGAGCAGTACTTC. This encodes CASGGQGLPSYEQYF.